This T cell receptor beta chain derives from a study of blood T cell repertoires in COVID-19. The wider study: Both acute and convalescent COVID-19 samples were obtained from the United States, Italy and Spain.

Per the study methods: Amplification with reference gene primers provided the estimates of nucleated cell counts. The repertoire was sequenced with immunoSEQ multiplex PCR; TCRdb's copy has only in-frame clones and lacks some. Clone size and V and J calls were adopted from that table, with D and trimming inferred from the DNA. The top ten clones hold 3.5% to 4% of a sample with 220,000 or so clones, roughly 84% of them seen once. The germline V and J ends were trimmed by 0 bases and 0 bases, with 6 bases remaining between them. The CDR3 totals 15 residues. The germline V gene encodes CDR1 LGHDT and CDR2 YNNKEL (reference sequence).

The chain recombines TRBV3-1 (or the pseudogene TRBV3-2) with TRBJ2-1, with D possibly matching TRBD1 (6 bases). This receptor was taken from a woman older than 75 with acute or convalescent COVID-19. Material: peripheral blood. The DNA of the CDR3 is TGTGCCAGCAGCCAAGAAGGGGGCTCCTACAATGAGCAGTTCTTC. Encoded protein: CASSQEGGSYNEQFF.